The 19 T cell receptor beta chains given below trace back to one sample, sequenced in a study of CD8+ T cells in alopecia areata. Once RNA had been extracted, it was reverse transcribed into cDNA to act as the sequencing template. This table comes from immunoSEQ multiplex PCR, and its TCRdb copy is limited to in-frame clones, with some not included. Altogether 200,000 to 250,000 clones are present, around 43% being singletons, with the ten largest covering around 2.8%. Treatment described: oral pan-JAK inhibitor, 5-10 mg twice daily. The source material was CD4+ T cells sorted from blood, sampled around week 36, from a patient treated with tofacitinib. These receptors came from a human donor with alopecia areata.

This clone came up a few times. Relative to the germline gene, one junction end is altered; a read error may explain this. V is TRBV7-3 and J is TRBJ2-1; TRBD2 agrees at 11 bases. The CDR3 contains 14 residues. Per the germline V gene, CDR1 is SGHTA and CDR2 is FQGTGA. The CDR3 nucleotides are TGTGCCAGCAGCATAACTAGCGGGAGTGGTGAGCAGTTCTTC. Encoded protein: CASSITSGSGEQFF.

J is TRBJ2-3 and V is TRBV9, with D perhaps being TRBD1 or TRBD2 (6 bases each). This CDR3 comprises 15 residues. In germline, CDR1 is SGDLS, CDR2 YYNGEE. Between the trimmed V and J ends, which lost 2 bases and 0 bases, there was a span of 10 bases. CDR3 sequence (DNA): TGTGCCAGCAGCGTGGGGGGCGCGAGCACAGATACGCAGTATTTT. As protein: CASSVGGASTDTQYF.

The DNA of the CDR3 is TGCGCCAGCAGCTTGACAGGGTCGGGGGCCAACGTCCTGACTTTC. Its translation: CASSLTGSGANVLTF. J is TRBJ2-6 and V is TRBV5-1; perhaps TRBD1 as D (6 bases). The V end was cut by 1 base, the J end by 4 bases, with 9 bases between. The germline gives CDR1 SGHRS, CDR2 YFSETQ. The CDR3 has 15 amino acids. Based on the CDR3 plus reference TRBV5-1 and TRBJ2-6, the full variable domain is KAGVTQTPRYLIKTRGQQVTLSCSPISGHRSVSWYQQTPGQGLQFLFEYFSETQRNKGNFPGRFSGRQFSNSRSEMNVSTLELGDSALYLCASSLTGSGANVLTFGAGSRLTVL.

This clone has only a few counts. The CDR3 sequence: CSVEDRSRAAGELFF. The CDR3 nucleotides read TGCAGCGTTGAAGACAGGTCCCGGGCCGCCGGGGAGCTGTTTTTT. The gene calls are TRBV29-1 and TRBJ2-2, with unresolved D. Germline V CDR1 and CDR2: SQVTM, ANQGSEA. The CDR3 totals 15 residues. The germline V and J ends were trimmed by 0 bases and 6 bases, with 14 bases remaining between them.

The genes are TRBV2 and TRBJ1-1; D is uncertain. The CDR3 is 12 residues long. Germline-derived CDR1 and CDR2 are SNHLY and FYNNEI. V was clipped by 8 bases and J by 1 base, with 8 bases between them. The CDR3 region has the DNA TGTGCCAGCCGCAGAGCGAACACTGAAGCTTTCTTT. Encoded protein: CASRRANTEAFF.

This clone was recorded a few times. This CDR3 is also generated by other DNA sequences in the sample. The V and J genes are TRBV11-3 and TRBJ2-7; D is uncertain. The ends were cut back, 0 bases at V and 4 bases at J, with 7 bases in the middle. Germline CDR1 and CDR2: SGHNT and YENEEA. The CDR3 is 13 residues long. In DNA, the CDR3 is TGTGCCAGCAGCTTAGAGAGTAGTTACGAGCAGTACTTC. This sequence encodes CASSLESSYEQYF.

This chain joins TRBV9 and TRBJ2-1; D may be TRBD2 (5 bases). Between the trimmed V and J ends, which lost 0 bases and 0 bases, there was a span of 10 bases. CDR3 length equals 16 residues. Germline V gene data show CDR1 as SGDLS and CDR2 as YYNGEE. In nucleotides, the CDR3 is TGTGCCAGCAGCGTAGGGACGGGAACCTCCTACAATGAGCAGTTCTTC. Amino acids: CASSVGTGTSYNEQFF. The variable domain in full, completed from reference TRBV9 and TRBJ2-1, reads DSGVTQTPKHLITATGQRVTLRCSPRSGDLSVYWYQQSLDQGLQFLIQYYNGEERAKGNILERFSAQQFPDLHSELNLSSLELGDSALYFCASSVGTGTSYNEQFFGPGTRLTVL.

The chain employs TRBV5-1 and TRBJ2-7; 7 nucleotides match TRBD1. Trimming cost V 4 bases and J 4 bases; bases outside gene matches: 17. CDR3 size: 17 residues. Per germline, CDR1 SGHRS and CDR2 YFSETQ. The CDR3 is CASSPRQGRGTSYEQYF. In nucleotides, the CDR3 is TGCGCCAGCAGCCCCAGACAGGGAAGAGGGACCTCGTACGAGCAGTACTTC.

This clone was seen only a few times. This sequence joins TRBV10-3 and TRBJ2-1; no firm D call. V lost 6 bases to trimming and J lost 3 bases, with 12 bases between them. The germline V gene encodes CDR1 ENHRY and CDR2 SYGVKD. The CDR3 extends over 14 amino acids. CDR3 residues: CAISLGGSYNEQFF. As DNA, the CDR3 is TGTGCCATCAGCTTAGGTGGAAGCTACAATGAGCAGTTCTTC.

The rearrangement joins TRBV30 to TRBJ1-2; 9 nucleotides align to TRBD1. The CDR3 totals 11 residues. CDR1 is GTSNPN, CDR2 SVGIG, per germline (reference sequence). J gave up 7 bases and V 3 bases, and 0 bases lay outside the gene matches. CDR3 in DNA: TGTGCCTGGAGGGACAGGGGTGGCTACACCTTC. This gives the protein CAWRDRGGYTF.

This clone occurred a few times. This rearrangement joins TRBV7-2 to TRBJ2-1; D perhaps matches TRBD1 (6 bases). In germline, CDR1 is SGHTA, CDR2 FQGNSA. Trimming pared 5 bases from V and 5 bases from J, leaving 7 bases between. The CDR3 totals 12 residues. Written as DNA, the CDR3 is TGTGCCAGCAGCCGGGACAACAATGAGCAGTTCTTC. Residues: CASSRDNNEQFF.

This clone was counted only a few times. The gene calls are TRBV5-1 and TRBJ2-3; no firm D call. V shed 0 bases and J shed 4 bases, with 9 bases lying between them. The CDR3 spans 14 residues. CDR1 SGHRS and CDR2 YFSETQ come from the germline V gene. CDR3 in DNA: TGCGCCAGCAGCTTGGACTCCTTGTCAGATACGCAGTATTTT. It encodes CASSLDSLSDTQYF.

The chain is built from TRBV28 and TRBJ2-7, with a possible D match to TRBD1 (7 bases). Trimming pared 2 bases from V and 9 bases from J, leaving 14 bases between. The CDR3 length is 13 residues. Germline loops: CDR1 MDHEN, CDR2 SYDVKM. DNA of the CDR3: TGTGCCAGCAGTTTAGGGGGGACAGCCCGGCAGTACTTC. Translating it yields CASSLGGTARQYF. Supplemented by reference TRBV28 and TRBJ2-7, the full variable domain reads DVKVTQSSRYLVKRTGEKVFLECVQDMDHENMFWYRQDPGLGLRLIYFSYDVKMKEKGDIPEGYSVSREKKERFSLILESASTNQTSMYLCASSLGGTARQYFGPGTRLTVT.

The V and J genes are TRBV19 and TRBJ2-1, with D maybe TRBD1 (6 bases). Trimming shortened V by 5 bases and J by 1 base, and 12 bases separated the two germline ends. The CDR3 consists of 15 residues. From germline, CDR1 is LNHDA and CDR2 SQIVND (reference sequence). In DNA, the CDR3 is TGTGCCAGTAGTCAGCAGGGGCAATCCTACAATGAGCAGTTCTTC. Residues: CASSQQGQSYNEQFF.

Concerning this clone: The sample carries other DNA sequences with the same CDR3. This chain connects TRBV29-1 to TRBJ2-4, with TRBD1 as a possible D gene (7 bases). This CDR3 is built from 14 residues. V was trimmed by 7 bases and J by 1 base, leaving 14 bases between them. Germline lookup yields CDR1 SQVTM and CDR2 ANQGSEA. The CDR3, as DNA: TGCAGCGACCCGACAGGGAGGGCCAAAAACATTCAGTACTTC. Its translation: CSDPTGRAKNIQYF.

J is TRBJ2-7 and V is TRBV10-3; 7 positions match TRBD1. With 10 bases clipped from V and 3 bases from J, the junction kept 6 bases outside the gene matches. Per germline, CDR1 ENHRY and CDR2 SYGVKD. The length of the CDR3 is 12 residues. Written as DNA, the CDR3 is TGTGCCACCTCCCAGGGGGTCTACGAGCAGTACTTC. Amino acids: CATSQGVYEQYF.

This clone appeared a few times. The rearrangement uses TRBV7-9 and TRBJ2-7; D might be TRBD1 (5 bases). CDR1 is SEHNR, CDR2 FQNEAQ, per germline (reference sequence). The length of the CDR3 is 16 residues. V was pared by 1 base and J by 5 bases, with 18 bases between. The CDR3 spells CASSLGRAGISHEQYF. Written as DNA, the CDR3 is TGTGCCAGCAGCTTAGGTCGGGCAGGGATAAGCCACGAGCAGTACTTC.

J is TRBJ2-3 and V is TRBV4-3; 7 bases fit TRBD1. Germline V gives CDR1 LGHNA, CDR2 YSLEER. V lost 0 bases to trimming and J lost 4 bases; unmatched junction nucleotides: 10. This CDR3 is built from 17 residues. CDR3 region: CASSQDARTGTPDTQYF. The CDR3 DNA follows: TGCGCCAGCAGCCAAGATGCTCGGACAGGCACCCCAGATACGCAGTATTTT.

This clone was counted a single time. The chain carries TRBV7-8 and TRBJ2-7; D is perhaps TRBD1 or TRBD2 (5 bases each). Deletions cut 5 bases from V and 1 base from J, with 15 bases between. The CDR3 contains 15 residues. CDR1 is SGHVS, CDR2 FQNEAQ, per germline. CDR3 region: CASSNRDQKSYEQYF. The CDR3, as DNA: TGTGCCAGCAGCAACCGGGACCAGAAGTCCTACGAGCAGTACTTC.